This T cell receptor beta chain emerged from a study of PD-1 blockade in classical Hodgkin lymphoma. General observations from the study: At baseline, newly diagnosed patients reportedly showed less TCR diversity than healthy donors. By C4D1, diversity of CD4+ TCRs had risen significantly, whereas that of CD8+ TCRs had not.

The table came from immunoSEQ multiplex PCR; TCRdb's copy has only in-frame clones and leaves some out. In the table there are 39,000 or so clones, 70% to 90% of which are singletons. The germline CDR1 and CDR2 sequences are MDHEN and SYDVKM. Trimming shortened V by 6 bases and J by 14 bases, and 14 bases separated the two germline ends. This CDR3 contains 12 residues. All trial patients relapsed after autologous stem cell transplantation. About this clone: Its antigen is currently unknown.

The sample in question was peripheral blood mononuclear cells (PBMCs), obtained before the second cycle of nivolumab. This TCR derives from a human donor with classical Hodgkin lymphoma. The chain links TRBV28 to TRBJ1-6, with TRBD1 as a possible D gene (5 bases). The CDR3 loop reads CASSFGGGALHF. The CDR3, as DNA: TGTGCCAGCAGCTTCGGTGGGGGAGCCCTCCACTTT. Filled out from reference TRBV28 and TRBJ1-6, the complete variable domain reads DVKVTQSSRYLVKRTGEKVFLECVQDMDHENMFWYRQDPGLGLRLIYFSYDVKMKEKGDIPEGYSVSREKKERFSLILESASTNQTSMYLCASSFGGGALHFGNGTRLTVT.